The rows below give T cell receptor beta chains drawn from one sample of a study of shared clonotypes between healthy human individuals. The method was immunoSEQ multiplex PCR; TCRdb's version includes in-frame clones alone and lacks a portion of them. The table has about 1.1 million clones, about four fifths seen once. Sequencing input: memory CD4+ T cells from PBMCs. These TCRs come from a man younger than 30 in good health. Some clones in this sample may be carry-over from other donors' samples. Each CDR3 is given with its conserved first and last residue. Expanded clones get a size class; other rows say once, few or many, or leave the size out.

abundance | j_gene | v_gene | CDR3aa
- | TRBJ2-7 | TRBV2 | CASSERQSSSYEQYF
- | TRBJ1-5 | TRBV28 | CASSLNKGTGQPQHF
- | TRBJ1-5 | TRBV19 | CASSNRVVDQPQHF
- | TRBJ2-1 | TRBV29-1 | CSVEQGAREQFF
- | TRBJ2-5 | TRBV5-1 | CATRGTVQETQYF
- | TRBJ2-1 | TRBV7-2 | CASSSIPAYEQFF
- | TRBJ2-1 | TRBV5-1 | CASSSGDRAYNEQFF
few | TRBJ2-6 | TRBV11-2 | CASSLAGQFSGANVLTF
- | TRBJ1-2 | TRBV18 | CASSPRIDSKLAVYGYTF
- | TRBJ2-5 | TRBV7-2 | CASSSSGVQETQYF
- | TRBJ2-7 | TRBV11-2 | CASSPWAREQYF
- | TRBJ2-1 | TRBV7-2 | CASSLATVSYNEQFF
- | TRBJ1-1 | TRBV28 | CASSSTGGVAEAFF
- | TRBJ1-2 | TRBV30 | CACSRLTGTAGYTF
- | TRBJ2-7 | TRBV4-1 | CASSQDHGSTYEQYF
- | TRBJ1-1 | TRBV30 | CAWSLTTEAFF
- | TRBJ1-1 | TRBV29-1 | CSVVGNTEAFF
- | TRBJ2-5 | TRBV5-1 | CASSFSGIYQETQYF
few | TRBJ2-5 | TRBV23-1 | CASSQPVNTQETQYF
- | TRBJ2-3 | TRBV7-9 | CASSLAQGNTDTQYF
- | TRBJ1-6 | TRBV6-5 | CASSTPGEPSPLHF
- | TRBJ2-1 | TRBV27 | CASSREWWARSSDEQFF
- | TRBJ1-4 | TRBV29-1 | CSVTGLSGRWEKLFF
- | TRBJ2-3 | TRBV18 | CASNMGTDTQYF
- | TRBJ1-5 | TRBV28 | CASIVQGRNQPQHF
few | TRBJ1-4 | TRBV6-5 | CASSPEPGQGAKLFF
- | TRBJ1-3 | TRBV4-1 | CASSQGQVKHSGNTIYF
- | TRBJ2-1 | TRBV28 | CVTAANEQFF
few | TRBJ2-7 | TRBV2 | CASSGDRGYEQYF
- | TRBJ1-2 | TRBV28 | CASSIGTGAYGYTF
- | TRBJ1-4 | TRBV4-2 | CASSQYRDVEKLFF
- | TRBJ1-5 | TRBV5-6 | CASSYGPRTGSQPQHF
- | TRBJ2-7 | TRBV7-2 | CASSFTGTESYEQYF
- | TRBJ1-1 | TRBV4-2 | CASSQSGRTVNTEAFF
- | TRBJ1-5 | TRBV19 | CASSIRRGSQPQHF
- | TRBJ2-5 | TRBV18 | CASSPRRGEETQYF